The source of this T cell receptor (beta chain) is a study of control samples from healthy donors and cancer patients (dated by TCRdb to about 2020). Libraries were built with the immunoSEQ multiplex PCR assay. Not all clones reach the TCRdb copy of this immuneACCESS table, which keeps in-frame sequences only. Checked studies attribute under half of the gap to unresolved V genes and leave the rest unexplained. The sample includes 200,000 or so clones, with just under 95% observed a single time. The ten biggest clones cover approximately 1.5% of the sample. Comment on this clone: Its antigen remains unidentified. Base qualities are missing; no much larger clone stands one base away.

The CDR3 holds 14 amino acids from the cysteine to the valine. Just the 42-base CDR3 DNA is kept, in frame starting at base 1. Based on the germline V gene, the CDR1 and CDR2 sequences are SNHLY and FYNNEI. At the junction V is shortened by 9 bases and J by 1 base; bases outside the gene matches: 8. This receptor was obtained from a man aged 45-65 years in good health. Rearrangement joined TRBV2 to TRBJ2-7, with 8 middle bases fitting TRBD1. Sequencing was performed on blood. CDR3 region: CASSPGTGSYEQYV. The DNA reads TGTGCCAGTTCGCCCGGGACAGGTTCCTACGAGCAGTACGTC.